The present entry profiles one T cell receptor (beta chain) with its context. The data derive from a study of blood T cell repertoires in COVID-19. Looking at the study overall: Spain, Italy and the United States supplied samples that represented acute and convalescent COVID-19. T cells, B-cell-depleted T cells, or PBMCs provided the cDNA or gDNA that served as material.

This CDR3 has 17 residues. V shed 2 bases, J shed 7 bases, and the junction held 9 bases outside the gene matches. CDR1 is SGHDN, CDR2 FVKESK, per germline. Generated by immunoSEQ multiplex PCR, the TCRdb table keeps only in-frame clones and is missing some. The sample shows some 96,000 clones, about 80% of them seen only once. J is TRBJ1-6 and V is TRBV14; 9 bases agree with TRBD1. The TCR comes from a man in his sixties or seventies with active or convalescent COVID-19. The specimen was peripheral blood. In DNA, the CDR3 is TGTGCCAGCAGCCAACTACCCCCCGGGACAGGGAATTCACCCCTCCACTTT. As protein: CASSQLPPGTGNSPLHF.